A selection of T cell receptor beta chains follows, all from one sample in a study of blood T cell repertoires in COVID-19. The data were produced by immunoSEQ multiplex PCR, yet TCRdb's version contains in-frame clones alone and is incomplete. The table includes 250,000 or so clones, approximately 80% detected once. Sequencing input: peripheral blood. These receptors originate from a young woman with acute or convalescent COVID-19. CDR3s include the opening cysteine and the closing phenylalanine or tryptophan. D genes are given only for firm matches. Clone size is given for some rows only: seen once, a few or many times, or a class if the clone is expanded.

NA,TRBV7-9,TRBJ1-2,NA,CASSSGQNYGYTF,TGTGCCAGCAGCTCCGGACAGAACTATGGCTACACCTTC
few,TRBV11-2,TRBJ1-2,NA,CASSLIKRTVYGYTF,TGTGCCAGCAGCCTGATTAAAAGGACAGTCTATGGCTACACCTTC
NA,TRBV5-1,TRBJ2-5,NA,CASSLEAGWTAGETQYF,TGCGCCAGCAGCTTGGAGGCGGGATGGACGGCTGGAGAGACCCAGTACTTC
NA,TRBV28,TRBJ1-3,TRBD1,CASRGGTGSGNTIYF,TGTGCCAGCAGGGGGGGGACAGGCTCTGGAAACACCATATATTTT
NA,TRBV7-9,TRBJ1-4,TRBD1,CASSLADRGYEKLFF,TGTGCCAGCAGCTTAGCGGACAGGGGCTACGAAAAACTGTTTTTT
NA,TRBV7-2,TRBJ2-1,NA,CASSLDREAYNEQFF,TGTGCCAGCAGCCTTGACAGGGAGGCCTACAATGAGCAGTTCTTC
NA,TRBV19,TRBJ1-1,NA,CASSAGGAFF,TGTGCCAGTAGTGCAGGAGGAGCTTTCTTT
NA,TRBV18,TRBJ1-2,NA,CASSPLGTPAETF,TGTGCCAGCTCACCACTTGGGACTCCCGCGGAAACCTTC
NA,TRBV5-4,TRBJ1-1,NA,CASSFGLGTEAFF,TGTGCCAGCAGCTTCGGGTTGGGCACTGAAGCTTTCTTT
NA,TRBV3-1/TRBV3-2,TRBJ1-6,NA,CASSPVLSSYNSPLHF,TGTGCCAGCAGCCCCGTCCTGAGCTCCTATAATTCACCCCTCCACTTT
NA,TRBV7-8,TRBJ1-1,NA,CASSPSTEAFF,TGTGCCAGCAGCCCGAGTACTGAAGCTTTCTTT